The 29 T cell receptor beta chains in this list originate from one sample, sequenced in a study of T cells in tumors after PD-1 blockade (dated by TCRdb to the late 2010s). The library came from the immunoSEQ multiplex PCR assay. TCRdb carries this immuneACCESS record with in-frame sequences only. Its versions omit some clonotypes, under half of them owing to an unresolved V gene in the studies checked, with the rest unexplained. The sample yields some 15,000 clones; about 84% were counted once. The top ten clones comprise about 25% of the sample. The time point label on this specimen signifies: after anti-PD-1 therapy. The sample here was PBMCs, taken after anti-PD-1 treatment. These receptors were obtained from a human donor with basal cell carcinoma.

The V gene is TRBV5-1, the J gene TRBJ2-7; the D is unclear. The CDR3 consists of 12 residues. V lost 4 bases, J lost 6 bases, and 11 bases lay in between. The germline V gene encodes CDR1 SGHRS and CDR2 YFSETQ. CDR3 sequence reads: CASSPPSLEQYF. CDR3 DNA sequence: TGCGCCAGCAGCCCGCCCTCTCTCGAGCAGTACTTC.

This rearrangement joins TRBV6-5 to TRBJ2-1; no definite D call. Germline CDR1 MNHEY, CDR2 SVGAGI. There are 16 residues in the CDR3. V dropped 0 bases and J dropped 2 bases, with 11 bases sitting between them. Here the CDR3 reads CASSYSEFPPYNEQFF. The CDR3 DNA reads as TGTGCCAGCAGTTACTCCGAGTTCCCCCCCTACAATGAGCAGTTCTTC.

CDR3 coding DNA: TGTGCCAGCAGCGTAGGAACAGGGATAGCAGATACGCAGTATTTT. Residues: CASSVGTGIADTQYF. The V and J genes are TRBV9 and TRBJ2-3; D may be TRBD1 (6 bases). This CDR3 region has 15 residues. CDR1 is SGDLS and CDR2 is YYNGEE in the germline V gene. Trimming took 0 bases from V and 4 from J, leaving 12 bases between them.

The gene calls are TRBV19 and TRBJ1-1; TRBD1 agrees at 11 bases. The CDR3 extends over 13 amino acids. V shed 5 bases and J 9 bases; nucleotides not matched to a gene: 5. Germline CDR1 LNHDA, CDR2 SQIVND (reference sequence). The CDR3 loop is CASSLWTGGQAFF. The CDR3 DNA follows: TGTGCCAGTAGTCTATGGACAGGGGGCCAAGCTTTCTTT.

V is TRBV25-1 and J is TRBJ2-2; D is ambiguous. The CDR3 length is 15 residues. Germline values: CDR1 MGHDK, CDR2 SYGVNS. V was clipped by 3 bases and J by 6 bases, with 14 bases between them. The CDR3 here is CASSEVSRLPGELFF. The DNA of the CDR3 is TGTGCCAGCAGTGAGGTCTCCAGACTGCCCGGGGAGCTGTTTTTT.

The rearrangement joins TRBV5-5 to TRBJ2-7, with 7 bases lining up with TRBD1. The CDR3 length is 13 residues. J was trimmed by 2 bases and V by 5 bases; bases with no gene match: 4. From germline, CDR1 is SGHKS and CDR2 YYEKEE (reference sequence). The CDR3 coding sequence is TGTGCCAGCAGAGGGACAGTTCCCTACGAGCAGTACTTC. This encodes CASRGTVPYEQYF.

The chain couples TRBV5-1 to TRBJ1-1; D is ambiguous. The length of the CDR3 is 13 residues. Between the trimmed V and J ends, which lost 1 base and 6 bases, there was a span of 10 bases. Germline lookup yields CDR1 SGHRS and CDR2 YFSETQ. CDR3 sequence reads: CASSLPGSPEAFF. CDR3 coding DNA: TGCGCCAGCAGCTTGCCAGGATCCCCTGAAGCTTTCTTT.

The rearrangement joins TRBV6-6 to TRBJ2-6; D is perhaps TRBD1 or TRBD2 (6 bases each). The germline CDR1 and CDR2 sequences are MNHNY and SVGAGI (reference sequence). V lost 5 bases, J lost 0 bases, and 17 bases lay in between. The CDR3 is 18 amino acids. The CDR3 DNA follows: TGTGCCAGCAGTCCAACTAGGGGGGATTACTCTGGGGCCAACGTCCTGACTTTC. This encodes CASSPTRGDYSGANVLTF.

This clone was observed a few times. The rearrangement links TRBV29-1 to TRBJ2-2; TRBD1 aligns across 7 bases. With V trimmed by 4 bases and J by 3 bases, 2 bases remained unmatched. Germline CDR1 is SQVTM and CDR2 is ANQGSEA. The CDR3 contains 13 residues. The CDR3 bases are TGCAGCGTTGGACAGGGACACACCGGGGAGCTGTTTTTT. Translating it yields CSVGQGHTGELFF.

The chain links TRBV28 to TRBJ1-3; D not resolved. The length of the CDR3 is 14 residues. From germline, CDR1 is MDHEN and CDR2 SYDVKM. The ends were cut back, 5 bases at V and 5 bases at J, with 13 bases in the middle. The CDR3 DNA reads as TGTGCCAGCAGTCGGACCAAATATAGAAACACCATATATTTT. Amino acid sequence: CASSRTKYRNTIYF.

This rearrangement joins TRBV3-1 (or the pseudogene TRBV3-2) to TRBJ2-5, with D hard to call. The CDR3 extends over 11 amino acids. Germline assignment: CDR1 LGHDT and CDR2 YNNKEL (reference sequence). V lost 3 bases to trimming and J lost 8 bases, with 7 bases between them. Written as DNA, the CDR3 is TGTGCCAGCAGCCACCTGGAAACCCAGTACTTC. Translation: CASSHLETQYF.

The rearrangement joins TRBV7-9 to TRBJ2-7; D is undetermined. The CDR3 loop spans 13 amino acids. Germline V CDR1 and CDR2: SEHNR, FQNEAQ (reference sequence). V was trimmed by 1 base and J by 6 bases, leaving 10 bases between them. CDR3 coding DNA: TGTGCCAGCAGCTTAGACGTGGGTATCGAGCAGTACTTC. This encodes CASSLDVGIEQYF.

This clone came up a few times. The chain couples TRBV12-3 or TRBV12-4 to TRBJ1-2; D unresolved. This CDR3 is built from 13 residues. Trimming pared 5 bases from V and 3 bases from J, leaving 10 bases between. The CDR3 DNA follows: TGTGCCAGCAGTCCGGACCGATACTATGGCTACACCTTC. Protein: CASSPDRYYGYTF.

The V and J genes are TRBV11-3 and TRBJ2-7, with D possibly being TRBD1 (5 bases). The V end lost 5 bases, the J end lost 4 bases, and 27 bases lay between the germline ends. From germline, CDR1 is SGHNT and CDR2 YENEEA. The CDR3 sequence is 18 residues long. The CDR3 protein is CASSPPPTDPRRVYEQYF. The CDR3 bases are TGTGCCAGCAGCCCCCCCCCGACAGATCCTAGACGAGTGTACGAGCAGTACTTC.

The chain carries TRBV9 and TRBJ1-3, with D hard to call. The CDR3 loop spans 14 amino acids. From germline, CDR1 is SGDLS and CDR2 YYNGEE. V was pared by 0 bases and J by 6 bases, with 10 bases between. CDR3 DNA: TGTGCCAGCAGCGTAGAGGTTCTCCCAAACACCATATATTTT. It yields the protein CASSVEVLPNTIYF.

The chain carries TRBV10-2 and TRBJ2-4, with 9 bases matching TRBD1. The V and J ends lost 5 bases and 2 bases, in that order; junction bases with no gene match: 10. The CDR3 spans 17 residues. Looked up from germline, CDR1 is WSHSY and CDR2 is SAAADI. The CDR3 DNA is TGCGCCAGCAGTACCTCACAGGGGGCGTCTACCAAAAACATTCAGTACTTC. Translated: CASSTSQGASTKNIQYF.

V gene TRBV28 combines with J gene TRBJ1-5; 7 bases are shared with TRBD1. V dropped 6 bases and J dropped 0; count of bases not matched to a gene: 8. The CDR3 loop spans 16 amino acids. Germline V lookup: CDR1 MDHEN, CDR2 SYDVKM. CDR3 residues: CASRDAGQYSNQPQHF. The CDR3 DNA sequence: TGTGCCAGCAGGGACGCGGGACAGTATAGCAATCAGCCCCAGCATTTT. The full variable domain, with the rest looked up from reference TRBV28 and TRBJ1-5, is DVKVTQSSRYLVKRTGEKVFLECVQDMDHENMFWYRQDPGLGLRLIYFSYDVKMKEKGDIPEGYSVSREKKERFSLILESASTNQTSMYLCASRDAGQYSNQPQHFGDGTRLSIL.

The V gene is TRBV28, the J gene TRBJ2-2; TRBD2 might be the D (6 bases). The CDR3 extends over 17 amino acids. Germline CDR1 is MDHEN and CDR2 is SYDVKM. The V end was cut by 2 bases, the J end by 7 bases, with 20 bases between. The CDR3 sequence is CASSLGWRATGSGELFF. The CDR3 nucleotides are TGTGCCAGCAGTTTAGGGTGGAGGGCCACTGGGAGCGGGGAGCTGTTTTTT.

Here the CDR3 DNA reads TGTGCCAGCAGTCCCCAGGGATATGGCTACACCTTC. Amino acids: CASSPQGYGYTF. This chain joins TRBV6-5 and TRBJ1-2; tentative D call: TRBD1 (5 bases). The CDR3 totals 12 residues. Germline CDR1 and CDR2: MNHEY and SVGAGI. V was clipped by 5 bases and J by 5 bases, with 9 bases between them.

This chain connects TRBV18 to TRBJ2-7; possibly TRBD2 for D (6 bases). This CDR3 has 14 amino acids. Germline assignment: CDR1 KGHSH and CDR2 LQKENI. V lost 3 bases, J lost 4 bases, and 13 bases lay in between. CDR3 in DNA: TGTGCCAGCTCACCGGCCGCAGGGAGGTACGAGCAGTACTTC. The encoded protein is CASSPAAGRYEQYF.

This chain joins TRBV28 and TRBJ1-2, with 7 nucleotides matching TRBD1. Trimming at V came to 2 bases and at J to 5 bases, leaving 8 bases not matched to a gene. The CDR3 is 15 residues long. The germline V gene encodes CDR1 MDHEN and CDR2 SYDVKM. Here the CDR3 reads CASSLSGRGGYGYTF. The CDR3 DNA follows: TGTGCCAGCAGTTTAAGTGGCAGGGGGGGGTATGGCTACACCTTC.

Only one count was recorded for this clone. This rearrangement joins TRBV24-1 to TRBJ2-1, with D possibly being TRBD1 (5 bases). CDR3 length equals 13 residues. Germline CDR1 is KGHDR and CDR2 is SFDVKD. Trimming left V 3 bases short and J 8 bases short, with 10 bases between. CDR3 DNA: TGTGCCACCAGTGATCCCTCCAGGGATGAGCAGTTCTTC. The encoded protein is CATSDPSRDEQFF.

The V call is TRBV24-1, the J call TRBJ2-5; no reliable D call. With 0 bases removed from V and 7 bases from J, the gap between germline ends came to 8 bases. Germline lookup yields CDR1 KGHDR and CDR2 SFDVKD. The CDR3 covers 13 residues. This chain's CDR3 is CATSDLWGRTQYF. The CDR3 bases are TGTGCCACCAGTGATTTGTGGGGTAGGACCCAGTACTTC.

The CDR3 nucleotides read TGCAGCGTTGCCGGGGGACCCTACGAGCAGTACTTC. It is translated as CSVAGGPYEQYF. The rearrangement links TRBV29-1 to TRBJ2-7; possible D gene TRBD2, 6 bases. Germline lookup yields CDR1 SQVTM and CDR2 ANQGSEA. V was cut by 4 bases and J by 2 bases, with 9 bases left in between. The CDR3 runs 12 residues.

The chain recombines TRBV6-5 with TRBJ1-1, with a tentative D call TRBD1 (6 bases). Looked up from germline, CDR1 is MNHEY and CDR2 is SVGAGI. The CDR3 totals 13 residues. Trimming shortened V by 9 bases and J by 3 bases, and 14 bases separated the two germline ends. The CDR3 DNA reads as TGTGCCAGTAGCTTTACAGGGTACACTGAAGCTTTCTTT. Translation gives CASSFTGYTEAFF.

This clone was recorded only once. The chain has TRBV23-1 and TRBJ2-7; 7 positions match TRBD2. TRBV23-1 is recorded as an ORF, its role being uncertain. Trimming at V came to 6 bases and at J to 4 bases, leaving 12 bases not matched to a gene. This CDR3 has 15 residues. Here the CDR3 reads CASSPAWRESYEQYF. CDR3 nucleotides: TGCGCCAGCAGCCCCGCGTGGCGGGAGTCTTACGAGCAGTACTTC.

In its sample, this clone was seen once. The V gene is TRBV27, the J gene TRBJ2-1; 16 positions agree with TRBD2. After removal of 9 bases from V and 7 bases from J, the junction contained 15 bases not matched to a gene. This CDR3 has 18 amino acids. Germline CDR1 is MNHEY and CDR2 is SMNVEV (reference sequence). The CDR3 coding sequence is TGTGCCAGTGGGACTAGCGGGGGGGGGCCTCCTACTGGAAATGAGCAGTTCTTC. Protein product: CASGTSGGGPPTGNEQFF.

The chain joins TRBV30 to TRBJ1-2; 8 bases align to TRBD1. CDR1 GTSNPN and CDR2 SVGIG come from the germline V gene (reference sequence). V gave up 8 bases and J gave up 5 bases; unmatched junction bases: 16. This CDR3 is built from 15 residues. This CDR3 is CAHLPPDRESYGYTF. The DNA for the CDR3 is TGTGCCCACCTACCCCCGGACAGGGAAAGTTATGGCTACACCTTC.

This clone was seen a handful of times. The chain is built from TRBV7-5 and TRBJ2-1; the table's D call, TRBD1, has no DNA check behind it. TRBV7-5 is assigned pseudogene status. The CDR3 consists of 16 residues. The DNA of the CDR3 is TGTGCCAGAAGCTCTCAGGGAAAGGACCCAGTGGATGAGCAGTTCTTC. Amino acids: CARSSQGKDPVDEQFF.